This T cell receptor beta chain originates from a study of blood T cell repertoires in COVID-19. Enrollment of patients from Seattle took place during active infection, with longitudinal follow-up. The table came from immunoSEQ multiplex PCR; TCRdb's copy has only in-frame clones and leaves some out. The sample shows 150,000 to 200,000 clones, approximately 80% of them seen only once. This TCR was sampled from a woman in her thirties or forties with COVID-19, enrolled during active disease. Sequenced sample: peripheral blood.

CDR3 DNA: TGTGCCAGCAGCGTAGTGGCGGGGGGATACGGCCGGGAGCTGTTTTTT. Translation: CASSVVAGGYGRELFF. The chain is built from TRBV9 and TRBJ2-2; 8 bases are a match to TRBD2. The germline V gene encodes CDR1 SGDLS and CDR2 YYNGEE. The CDR3 spans 16 residues. V gave up 0 bases and J gave up 9 bases; unmatched junction bases: 10.